Listed below are T cell receptor beta chains from one sample, sequenced in a study of T cell repertoires in cytomegalovirus infection. Each CDR3 protein is one row after TCRdb ran MiXCR on the reads. The sample has approximately 500,000 distinct CDR3 sequences, about 11% seen once; the top ten hold around 9.6%. The sample consisted of PBMCs. The receptors come from a human donor in good health (CMV status not recorded). Some clones in this sample may be carry-over from other donors' samples. Both conserved end residues are part of each CDR3. The D gene is left open where the match is weak. Clone size is stated in some rows and not others, as once, few, many or a class when expanded.

j_gene: TRBJ2-6
abundance: .
v_gene: TRBV5-1
d_gene: .
CDR3aa: CASSLGNSGANVLTF
CDR3nt: TGCGCCAGCAGCTTGGGGAACTCTGGGGCCAACGTCCTGACTTTC

j_gene: TRBJ1-3
abundance: .
v_gene: TRBV25-1
d_gene: .
CDR3aa: CASSEYRSGNTIYF
CDR3nt: TGTGCCAGCAGTGAATACAGGAGCGGAAACACCATATATTTT

j_gene: TRBJ2-3
abundance: many
v_gene: TRBV7-9
d_gene: TRBD2
CDR3aa: CASSIISGRTDTQYF
CDR3nt: TGTGCCAGCAGTATTATTAGCGGGAGAACAGATACGCAGTATTTT

j_gene: TRBJ2-7
abundance: many
v_gene: TRBV4-2
d_gene: TRBD2
CDR3aa: CASSQGSGAPYEQYF
CDR3nt: TGTGCCAGCAGCCAAGGTAGCGGGGCCCCCTACGAGCAGTACTTC

j_gene: TRBJ1-1
abundance: few
v_gene: TRBV20-1
d_gene: .
CDR3aa: CSAKRPGPNTEAFF
CDR3nt: TGCAGTGCAAAACGCCCGGGGCCGAACACTGAAGCTTTCTTT

j_gene: TRBJ2-7
abundance: many
v_gene: TRBV28
d_gene: .
CDR3aa: CASSFPGAGTYEQYF
CDR3nt: TGTGCCAGCAGCTTCCCAGGGGCAGGTACCTACGAGCAGTACTTC

j_gene: TRBJ1-5
abundance: few
v_gene: TRBV27
d_gene: TRBD1
CDR3aa: CASSFSDRVNQPQHF
CDR3nt: TGTGCCAGCAGTTTTTCGGACAGGGTGAACCAGCCCCAGCATTTT

j_gene: TRBJ1-2
abundance: many
v_gene: TRBV5-1
d_gene: TRBD1
CDR3aa: CASSIEGQGGYGYTF
CDR3nt: TGCGCCAGCAGCATAGAGGGACAGGGCGGCTATGGCTACACCTTC

j_gene: TRBJ2-5
abundance: few
v_gene: TRBV28
d_gene: TRBD2
CDR3aa: CASSSRGSGIAYF
CDR3nt: TGTGCCAGCAGTTCTCGGGGTAGCGGGATAGCGTACTTC

j_gene: TRBJ1-4
abundance: many
v_gene: TRBV12-3/TRBV12-4
d_gene: .
CDR3aa: CASSLAYTVGKLFF
CDR3nt: TGTGCCAGCAGTTTAGCGTACACCGTGGGGAAACTGTTTTTT

j_gene: TRBJ2-2
abundance: many
v_gene: TRBV7-3
d_gene: .
CDR3aa: CASSLQGGTNTGELFF
CDR3nt: TGTGCCAGCAGCTTACAGGGGGGAACGAACACCGGGGAGCTGTTTTTT

j_gene: TRBJ2-2
abundance: .
v_gene: TRBV4-2
d_gene: TRBD2
CDR3aa: CASSQTGRGNGELFF
CDR3nt: TGTGCCAGCAGCCAGACCGGGAGGGGCAACGGGGAGCTGTTTTTT

j_gene: TRBJ1-2
abundance: many
v_gene: TRBV12-3/TRBV12-4
d_gene: .
CDR3aa: CASTSLGGGQATINYGYTF
CDR3nt: TGTGCCAGCACTAGTTTGGGTGGGGGGCAGGCGACCATTAACTATGGCTACACCTTC

j_gene: TRBJ2-5
abundance: many
v_gene: TRBV29-1
d_gene: .
CDR3aa: CSVRPQETQYF
CDR3nt: TGCAGCGTCAGACCCCAAGAGACCCAGTACTTC

j_gene: TRBJ2-2
abundance: .
v_gene: TRBV28
d_gene: TRBD2
CDR3aa: CASSWNGNLAGVPGELFF
CDR3nt: TGTGCCAGCAGTTGGAACGGTAACCTAGCGGGAGTCCCCGGGGAGCTGTTTTTT

j_gene: TRBJ2-7
abundance: .
v_gene: TRBV7-9
d_gene: .
CDR3aa: CASSLARYEQYF
CDR3nt: TGTGCCAGCAGCTTAGCCCGTTACGAGCAGTACTTC

j_gene: TRBJ2-7
abundance: few
v_gene: TRBV5-4
d_gene: .
CDR3aa: CASSLVDSYEQYF
CDR3nt: TGTGCCAGCAGCTTGGTGGACTCCTACGAGCAGTACTTC

j_gene: TRBJ2-3
abundance: .
v_gene: TRBV28
d_gene: .
CDR3aa: CASSGGLDTQYF
CDR3nt: TGTGCCAGCAGTGGGGGGTTGGATACGCAGTATTTT

j_gene: TRBJ1-5
abundance: many
v_gene: TRBV7-9
d_gene: .
CDR3aa: CASSLANSPRNQPQHF
CDR3nt: TGTGCCAGCAGCTTAGCTAACAGTCCGAGGAATCAGCCCCAGCATTTT

j_gene: TRBJ2-3
abundance: few
v_gene: TRBV20-1
d_gene: .
CDR3aa: CSASETSRGPQYF
CDR3nt: TGCAGTGCTAGTGAAACTAGTCGGGGGCCGCAGTATTTT

j_gene: TRBJ1-1
abundance: few
v_gene: TRBV10-3
d_gene: .
CDR3aa: CAISEEGRNTEAFF
CDR3nt: TGTGCCATCAGTGAGGAGGGTAGGAACACTGAAGCTTTCTTT

j_gene: TRBJ2-3
abundance: many
v_gene: TRBV5-4
d_gene: .
CDR3aa: CASSLRVEGGTDTQYF
CDR3nt: TGTGCCAGCAGCTTGAGGGTTGAGGGGGGCACAGATACGCAGTATTTT

j_gene: TRBJ1-5
abundance: few
v_gene: TRBV3-1
d_gene: .
CDR3aa: CASSQDLVQPQHF
CDR3nt: TGTGCCAGCAGCCAAGATTTAGTACAGCCCCAGCATTTT

j_gene: TRBJ2-2
abundance: .
v_gene: TRBV19
d_gene: .
CDR3aa: CASSIFIRAAGMELFF
CDR3nt: TGTGCCAGTAGTATCTTTATTCGGGCCGCCGGGATGGAGCTGTTTTTT

j_gene: TRBJ1-4
abundance: many
v_gene: TRBV11-2
d_gene: .
CDR3aa: CASSVRGTTNEKLFF
CDR3nt: TGTGCCAGCAGCGTCCGCGGGACCACTAATGAAAAACTGTTTTTT

j_gene: TRBJ2-4
abundance: .
v_gene: TRBV23-1
d_gene: .
CDR3aa: CASSQSFPKLAKNIQYF
CDR3nt: TGCGCCAGCAGTCAATCGTTCCCGAAGCTAGCCAAAAACATTCAGTACTTC

j_gene: TRBJ2-2
abundance: many
v_gene: TRBV12-3/TRBV12-4
d_gene: TRBD1
CDR3aa: CASSYRGTGELFF
CDR3nt: TGTGCCAGCAGTTACAGGGGCACCGGGGAGCTGTTTTTT

j_gene: TRBJ1-1
abundance: .
v_gene: TRBV10-3
d_gene: .
CDR3aa: CAISEGNTEAFF
CDR3nt: TGTGCCATCAGTGAAGGGAACACTGAAGCTTTCTTT

j_gene: TRBJ1-2
abundance: many
v_gene: TRBV6-1
d_gene: .
CDR3aa: CASSRDTHAPLANYGYTF
CDR3nt: TGTGCCAGCAGCCGCGACACCCATGCTCCCCTCGCTAACTATGGCTACACCTTC

j_gene: TRBJ1-1
abundance: once
v_gene: TRBV10-3
d_gene: TRBD1
CDR3aa: CAISEGTVRGTEAFF
CDR3nt: TGTGCCATCAGTGAAGGGACAGTCCGGGGCACTGAAGCTTTCTTT

j_gene: TRBJ2-1
abundance: many
v_gene: TRBV6-2/TRBV6-3
d_gene: .
CDR3aa: CASSPQGRYNEQFF
CDR3nt: TGTGCCAGCAGTCCCCAAGGACGGTACAATGAGCAGTTCTTC

j_gene: TRBJ2-2
abundance: many
v_gene: TRBV7-2
d_gene: TRBD2
CDR3aa: CASSRFGTSLNTGELFF
CDR3nt: TGTGCCAGCAGCCGTTTTGGGACTAGTCTGAACACCGGGGAGCTGTTTTTT

j_gene: TRBJ2-5
abundance: many
v_gene: TRBV11-2
d_gene: TRBD1
CDR3aa: CASSLGGTGGLETQYF
CDR3nt: TGTGCCAGCAGCTTAGGAGGGACAGGGGGCTTAGAGACCCAGTACTTC

j_gene: TRBJ1-2
abundance: .
v_gene: TRBV3-1
d_gene: .
CDR3aa: CASSPTINYGYTF
CDR3nt: TGTGCCAGCAGCCCGACGATCAACTATGGCTACACCTTC

j_gene: TRBJ1-5
abundance: many
v_gene: TRBV19
d_gene: .
CDR3aa: CASKDLKGPSPQHF
CDR3nt: TGTGCCAGTAAGGACCTAAAGGGCCCATCGCCCCAGCATTTT

j_gene: TRBJ2-7
abundance: .
v_gene: TRBV30
d_gene: TRBD2
CDR3aa: CAWSVLNVAGGPEQYF
CDR3nt: TGTGCCTGGAGTGTACTGAACGTTGCGGGAGGGCCAGAGCAGTACTTC

j_gene: TRBJ1-1
abundance: many
v_gene: TRBV12-3/TRBV12-4
d_gene: TRBD1
CDR3aa: CASRPGQGGTEAFF
CDR3nt: TGTGCCAGCAGGCCGGGACAGGGAGGGACTGAAGCTTTCTTT

j_gene: TRBJ2-3
abundance: .
v_gene: TRBV20-1
d_gene: TRBD2
CDR3aa: CSGASGSSSTDTQYF
CDR3nt: TGCAGTGGCGCTAGCGGGAGTTCTAGCACAGATACGCAGTATTTT

j_gene: TRBJ1-2
abundance: .
v_gene: TRBV6-2/TRBV6-3
d_gene: TRBD1
CDR3aa: CASTWDREGYTF
CDR3nt: TGTGCCAGCACCTGGGACAGGGAAGGCTACACCTTC

j_gene: TRBJ2-6
abundance: many
v_gene: TRBV7-2
d_gene: .
CDR3aa: CASSSPGANVLTF
CDR3nt: TGTGCCAGCAGCTCCCCAGGGGCCAACGTCCTGACTTTC

j_gene: TRBJ2-1
abundance: .
v_gene: TRBV20-1
d_gene: .
CDR3aa: CSARGNRDLLREQFF
CDR3nt: TGCAGTGCTAGAGGGAACAGGGACTTGTTACGTGAGCAGTTCTTC

j_gene: TRBJ2-3
abundance: few
v_gene: TRBV29-1
d_gene: .
CDR3aa: CSVEDLAGGTQYF
CDR3nt: TGCAGCGTTGAAGATCTGGCGGGCGGTACGCAGTATTTT

j_gene: TRBJ1-4
abundance: .
v_gene: TRBV5-1
d_gene: .
CDR3aa: CASSLEGRLATNEKLFF
CDR3nt: TGCGCCAGCAGCTTGGAAGGCAGGCTTGCAACTAATGAAAAACTGTTTTTT

j_gene: TRBJ2-2
abundance: many
v_gene: TRBV12-3/TRBV12-4
d_gene: .
CDR3aa: CASRTRQDTGELFF
CDR3nt: TGTGCCAGCAGGACTCGACAGGACACCGGGGAGCTGTTTTTT

j_gene: TRBJ2-5
abundance: .
v_gene: TRBV20-1
d_gene: TRBD2
CDR3aa: CSANSNGAGEETQYF
CDR3nt: TGCAGTGCCAACTCGAACGGAGCGGGGGAAGAGACCCAGTACTTC

j_gene: TRBJ2-5
abundance: many
v_gene: TRBV2
d_gene: .
CDR3aa: CASSESGETQYF
CDR3nt: TGTGCCAGCAGTGAATCCGGGGAGACCCAGTACTTC

j_gene: TRBJ1-3
abundance: .
v_gene: TRBV20-1
d_gene: .
CDR3aa: CSARDQLTSGNTIYF
CDR3nt: TGCAGTGCTAGAGATCAACTGACCTCTGGAAACACCATATATTTT

j_gene: TRBJ2-7
abundance: .
v_gene: TRBV20-1
d_gene: TRBD2
CDR3aa: CSANTLADPTYEQYF
CDR3nt: TGCAGTGCAAACACACTAGCGGACCCTACCTACGAGCAGTACTTC

j_gene: TRBJ2-3
abundance: many
v_gene: TRBV6-6
d_gene: TRBD1
CDR3aa: CASSSRTGEDTDTQYF
CDR3nt: TGTGCCAGCAGTTCCCGGACAGGGGAGGACACAGATACGCAGTATTTT

j_gene: TRBJ2-7
abundance: many
v_gene: TRBV6-1
d_gene: TRBD1
CDR3aa: CASRAGGSSSFLYEQYF
CDR3nt: TGTGCCAGCAGAGCAGGGGGCTCCTCTTCCTTCCTCTACGAGCAGTACTTC

j_gene: TRBJ1-1
abundance: .
v_gene: TRBV28
d_gene: .
CDR3aa: CASSLGLPTEAFF
CDR3nt: TGTGCCAGCAGTCTCGGTCTGCCAACTGAAGCTTTCTTT

j_gene: TRBJ1-2
abundance: many
v_gene: TRBV7-2
d_gene: TRBD1
CDR3aa: CASRQGYGYTF
CDR3nt: TGTGCCAGCAGACAGGGGTATGGCTACACCTTC

j_gene: TRBJ2-1
abundance: many
v_gene: TRBV24-1
d_gene: .
CDR3aa: CATSDSKLASPYNEQFF
CDR3nt: TGTGCCACCAGTGATTCTAAACTAGCTTCCCCCTACAATGAGCAGTTCTTC